A selection of T cell receptor beta chains follows, all from one sample in a study of read filtering for tumor transcriptome and immune sequencing. In TCRdb, the reads were re-called with MiXCR into one record per CDR3 protein. In the table there are 15,000 to 20,000 distinct CDR3 sequences, roughly a fifth of which are singletons. The specimen was a population of CD138-negative cells sorted from bone marrow. All receptors derive from a donor aged 40 or over with multiple myeloma. Both conserved end residues are part of each CDR3. The D gene is left open where the match is weak. Clone size is stated in some rows and not others, as once, few, many or a class when expanded.

V gene,D gene,clone size,J gene,CDR3 protein,CDR3 DNA
TRBV29-1,TRBD2,few,TRBJ2-1,CSVEGVSGSFDEQFF,TGCAGCGTTGAAGGCGTTAGCGGGAGCTTTGATGAGCAGTTCTTC
TRBV7-9,TRBD2,many,TRBJ2-3,CASSFGTSGRYSTDTQYF,TGTGCCAGCAGCTTCGGGACTAGCGGGAGGTACAGCACAGATACGCAGTATTTT
TRBV7-8,TRBD1,.,TRBJ2-3,CASSRGTASGDTQYF,TGTGCCAGCAGTCGAGGGACAGCCTCGGGTGATACGCAGTATTTT
TRBV7-2,TRBD1,few,TRBJ1-1,CASSRGLRGEAFF,TGTGCCAGCAGCAGGGGGCTGAGGGGCGAAGCTTTCTTT
TRBV9,.,medium-sized,TRBJ2-7,CASSETAGQTFHEQYF,TGTGCCAGCAGCGAGACGGCGGGTCAGACCTTCCACGAGCAGTACTTC
TRBV6-2/TRBV6-3,TRBD1,few,TRBJ2-7,CASSYAGQVSEQYF,TGTGCCAGCAGTTACGCCGGACAGGTCAGCGAGCAGTACTTC
TRBV7-9,.,.,TRBJ2-1,CASSLRDDYNEQFF,TGTGCCAGCAGCTTAAGGGACGATTACAATGAGCAGTTCTTC
TRBV28,TRBD2,few,TRBJ2-7,CASSPRLAVQYF,TGTGCCAGCAGTCCCCGACTAGCGGTGCAGTACTTC
TRBV5-1,.,many,TRBJ2-2,CASSFRDTGELFF,TGCGCCAGCAGCTTCAGGGACACCGGGGAGCTGTTTTTT
TRBV10-1,.,many,TRBJ1-1,CASGGDTEAFF,TGCGCCAGCGGAGGGGACACTGAAGCTTTCTTT
TRBV4-2,.,few,TRBJ1-5,CASSQEGQLSNQPQHF,TGTGCCAGCAGCCAAGAAGGACAGCTTAGCAATCAGCCCCAGCATTTT
TRBV7-2,TRBD1,many,TRBJ1-1,CASSLVQGVSEAFF,TGTGCCAGCAGCTTAGTGCAGGGGGTATCTGAAGCTTTCTTT
TRBV12-3/TRBV12-4,TRBD2,many,TRBJ2-2,CASSLGLAATLNTGELFF,TGTGCCAGCAGTTTAGGACTAGCGGCCACCCTGAACACCGGGGAGCTGTTTTTT
TRBV10-2,.,few,TRBJ2-1,CASSESLAGSGNEQFF,TGCGCCAGCAGTGAGTCGTTAGCAGGGTCAGGGAATGAGCAGTTCTTC
TRBV29-1,.,many,TRBJ1-4,CSVEAGEKLFF,TGCAGCGTTGAAGCGGGCGAAAAACTGTTTTTT
TRBV20-1,TRBD1,.,TRBJ1-1,CSATPATGGPTEAFF,TGCAGTGCTACGCCCGCCACAGGGGGTCCCACTGAAGCTTTCTTT
TRBV4-3,.,many,TRBJ2-3,CASSQGGTVWRAPPDTQYF,TGCGCCAGCAGCCAAGGAGGAACTGTTTGGCGAGCTCCGCCGGATACGCAGTATTTT
TRBV29-1,TRBD2,.,TRBJ2-1,CGVEGAGGVNEQFF,TGCGGCGTTGAGGGGGCGGGAGGGGTCAATGAGCAGTTCTTC
TRBV28,.,many,TRBJ1-4,CASRTQGLDEKLFF,TGTGCCAGCAGAACCCAGGGGTTGGATGAAAAACTGTTTTTT
TRBV16,.,many,TRBJ2-1,CASSRTLVTNEQFF,TGTGCCAGCAGCCGAACCCTAGTGACGAATGAGCAGTTCTTC
TRBV7-7,.,hyperexpanded,TRBJ2-3,CASSSDGGGTQYF,TGTGCTAGCAGCTCGGACGGGGGAGGCACGCAGTATTTT
TRBV12-3/TRBV12-4,.,.,TRBJ2-1,CASSFGGASDEQFF,TGTGCCAGCAGTTTTGGGGGCGCGAGTGATGAGCAGTTCTTC
TRBV13,.,.,TRBJ1-2,CASSSGGGTNYGYTF,TGTGCCAGCAGCTCCGGCGGAGGGACCAACTATGGCTACACCTTC
TRBV12-3/TRBV12-4,TRBD1,many,TRBJ2-1,CASILGDSSYNEQFF,TGTGCCAGCATCCTAGGGGACAGCTCCTACAATGAGCAGTTCTTC
TRBV6-2/TRBV6-3,.,.,TRBJ2-7,CASTGGGQRYEQYF,TGTGCCAGCACTGGGGGTGGACAACGCTACGAGCAGTACTTC
TRBV2,TRBD2,medium-sized,TRBJ2-1,CASLGEGNEQFF,TGTGCCAGCTTGGGGGAGGGCAATGAGCAGTTCTTC
TRBV19,.,.,TRBJ2-3,CASSQGLGTDTQYF,TGTGCCAGTAGTCAAGGGCTCGGCACAGATACGCAGTATTTT
TRBV20-1,.,.,TRBJ2-3,CRAPGPGTDTQYF,TGCAGGGCCCCGGGACCGGGCACAGATACGCAGTATTTT
TRBV5-1,TRBD1,many,TRBJ2-7,CASSLYRGEDEQYF,TGCGCCAGCAGCTTGTACAGGGGCGAAGACGAGCAGTACTTC
TRBV7-9,.,.,TRBJ1-2,CASSLGAGDIF,TGTGCCAGCAGTCTAGGGGCCGGGGATATCTTC
TRBV24-1,.,.,TRBJ2-1,CGTRGDNNWGNEQFF,TGTGGCACCCGTGGAGACAACAACTGGGGCAATGAGCAGTTCTTC
TRBV3-1,TRBD1,medium-sized,TRBJ1-6,CASSQEAGGFSPLHF,TGTGCCAGCAGCCAAGAGGCAGGGGGCTTTTCACCCCTCCACTTT
TRBV28,.,.,TRBJ2-7,CASRETGLHSYEQYF,TGTGCCAGCAGGGAAACAGGGCTACACTCCTACGAGCAGTACTTC
TRBV20-1,TRBD2,few,TRBJ2-2,CSARDLLAGGPHGELFF,TGCAGTGCTAGAGATTTACTAGCGGGAGGGCCTCACGGGGAGCTGTTTTTT
TRBV6-6,.,few,TRBJ1-2,CASSQAGGYTF,TGTGCCAGCAGTCAGGCAGGGGGCTACACCTTC
TRBV2,TRBD1,.,TRBJ2-3,CASAPGRGTGPRDTQYF,TGTGCCAGCGCGCCCGGCAGAGGGACAGGGCCTCGAGATACGCAGTATTTT
TRBV7-9,.,.,TRBJ2-1,CASRPQRNEQFF,TGTGCCAGCCGCCCTCAGCGGAATGAGCAGTTCTTC
TRBV6-2/TRBV6-3,.,many,TRBJ2-1,CASSFTVYNEQFF,TGTGCCAGCAGTTTTACCGTTTACAATGAGCAGTTCTTC
TRBV24-1,.,few,TRBJ2-1,CATSERAAYNEQFF,TGTGCCACCAGTGAGCGGGCCGCCTACAATGAGCAGTTCTTC
TRBV28,.,.,TRBJ2-1,CASSTIPMNEQFF,TGTGCCAGCAGTACGATCCCAATGAATGAGCAGTTCTTC
TRBV5-1,TRBD2,medium-sized,TRBJ2-3,CASSLTSGVDTQYF,TGCGCCAGCAGCTTAACTAGCGGGGTGGATACGCAGTATTTT
TRBV28,.,many,TRBJ2-1,CASSRPGNEQFF,TGTGCCAGCAGCCGCCCTGGAAATGAGCAGTTCTTC